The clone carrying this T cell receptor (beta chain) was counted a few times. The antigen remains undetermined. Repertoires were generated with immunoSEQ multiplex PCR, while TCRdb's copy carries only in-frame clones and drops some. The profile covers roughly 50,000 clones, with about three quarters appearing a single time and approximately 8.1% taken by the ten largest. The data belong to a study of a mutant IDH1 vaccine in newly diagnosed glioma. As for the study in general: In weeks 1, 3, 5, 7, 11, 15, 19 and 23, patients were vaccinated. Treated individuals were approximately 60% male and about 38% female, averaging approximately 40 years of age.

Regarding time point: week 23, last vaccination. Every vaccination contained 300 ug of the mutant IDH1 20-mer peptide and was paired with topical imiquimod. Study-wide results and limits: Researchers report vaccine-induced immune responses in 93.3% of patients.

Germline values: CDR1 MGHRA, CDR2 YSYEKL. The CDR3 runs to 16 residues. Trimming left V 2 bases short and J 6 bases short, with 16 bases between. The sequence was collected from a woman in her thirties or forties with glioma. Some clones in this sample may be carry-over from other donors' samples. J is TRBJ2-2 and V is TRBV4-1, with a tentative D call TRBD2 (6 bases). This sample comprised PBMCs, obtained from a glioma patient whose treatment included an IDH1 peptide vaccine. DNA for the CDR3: TGCGCCAGCAGCCAACCCGCCCTGGGGGGACCCGGGGAGCTGTTTTTT. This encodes CASSQPALGGPGELFF.